These T cell receptor beta chains were read from a single sample in a study of CXCR3-negative and CXCR3-positive naive CD8 T cells. For each CDR3 protein, TCRdb gives one entry from its re-call of the 5' RACE reads, without DNA. In all, the sample yields some 22,000 distinct CDR3 sequences. The source material was memory CD8+ T cells from blood. Source of these receptors: a human donor in good health. Some clones in this sample may be carry-over from other donors' samples. CDR3s include the opening cysteine and the closing phenylalanine or tryptophan. Size values are once, few and many counts, or a class for expanded clones, and some rows have none.

V gene	J gene	clone size	CDR3 protein
TRBV20-1	TRBJ2-5	-	CSARTGGNQETQYF
TRBV6-1	TRBJ2-7	-	CASSDYGVAGASSYEQYF
TRBV6-4	TRBJ2-1	medium-sized	CASSVSSEYNEQFF
TRBV7-9	TRBJ2-7	-	CASSRKTGSYEEQYF
TRBV7-3	TRBJ1-6	-	CASSLTGLENSPLHF
TRBV28	TRBJ2-7	-	CASGGTLAYEQYF
TRBV30	TRBJ2-1	-	CAWSDWGRSSEQFF
TRBV5-1	TRBJ2-7	-	CASSLGDVVYF
TRBV7-6	TRBJ2-7	-	CASSLGGGYEQYF
TRBV5-6	TRBJ2-7	-	CASSLGSSAYEQYF
TRBV25-1	TRBJ1-1	-	CASSGPTGGQGFAEAFF
TRBV6-4	TRBJ2-1	-	CASSDSRKSSYNEQFF
TRBV7-2	TRBJ2-7	-	CASSLVYEQYF
TRBV20-1	TRBJ2-3	-	CSARGLAGDEPTDTQYF
TRBV20-1	TRBJ2-7	-	CSARDRGSGGFYEQYF
TRBV12-3/TRBV12-4	TRBJ2-7	-	CASRGGLDPYEQYF
TRBV27	TRBJ1-1	-	CASSSGHTANTEAFF
TRBV27	TRBJ2-3	-	CASSLFPPGRTDTQYF
TRBV5-1	TRBJ1-1	-	CASSLDGTEAFF
TRBV6-6	TRBJ2-7	-	CASSLGQLYEQYF
TRBV11-2	TRBJ2-1	-	CASSYLAGGPDEQFF
TRBV20-1	TRBJ1-2	-	CSAVGEDGNYGYTF
TRBV29-1	TRBJ2-3	-	CSVELAGVPTDTQYF
TRBV3-1	TRBJ2-7	-	CASSHGQGRTYEQYF
TRBV7-9	TRBJ2-7	-	CASSMEQGVGHEQYF
TRBV6-4	TRBJ2-1	-	CASSDYHEGGNEQFF
TRBV6-6	TRBJ2-7	-	CASSYTGEYEQYF